This T cell receptor (beta chain) originates from a study of blood T cells in healthy people across ages (dated by TCRdb to 2013 to 2016). Regarding the complete study: In model experiments, template switching captured about one uniquely barcoded TCR beta cDNA molecule for every two T cells. The study measured age-related changes in TCR beta repertoire diversity using deep sequencing normalized with unique cDNA molecular identifiers. Donors were grouped into four age groups: young (average roughly 17 years), middle-aged (about 38), aged (about 60) and long-lived (approximately 75). Donors of different ages were randomly distributed across sequencing lanes to avoid experimental bias. Two additional independent replicas of 1 million unique cDNA reads from the same blood draw were analyzed for two donors (one aged 18 to 30 and one aged 80 or older).

What the study reported, not specific to this receptor: Donor CMV infection status was unknown, potentially confounding age-related changes in expanded clonotypes. Compared with the aged group, the long-lived group had more naive CD4+ T cells, fewer expanded clones and increased TCR diversity, a pattern suggesting age selection. As age increased, observed TCR beta diversity per million T cells dropped in a roughly linear way, and a significant reduction was already evident by age 40. Total diversity estimates from one million sequenced T cells were considered lower bounds and underestimates. Bulk unsorted PBMC profiling prevented conclusive comparison of naive and antigen-experienced compartments. The percentage of naive T cells measured by flow cytometry correlated strongly with observed TCR beta diversity.

Receptors were amplified or captured by 5' RACE. The run used an Illumina HiSeq 2500. A second PCR of about 7 to 12 cycles was run with a J-beta primer mix and a sample-barcoded 5' primer. A template-switch 5' adaptor carrying 12 random nucleotides introduced a unique molecular identifier onto each TCR beta cDNA molecule. At least 2.5 million CDR3-containing paired-end reads were obtained from each sample. First-strand cDNA was synthesized from all RNA with the Mint cDNA synthesis kit, primed by a TRBC-specific oligonucleotide. Following uracil-DNA glycosylase treatment, a first 18-cycle PCR with universal primers M1SS and BC2_uni_R was performed on all cDNA. The authors' pipeline ran thus. For normalization, 1 million high-quality reads were randomly selected from each sample, with every read carrying a distinct molecular identifier. Instead of being binned into consensus sequences, reads with shared molecular identifiers were discarded. MiTCR, with a Q25 quality threshold and the strictest error-elimination algorithm, was used for CDR3 identification, clonotype clustering and error correction. Lower-bound total TCR beta diversity was estimated with a nonparametric unseen species model using Euler transformation. TCRdb applied fastp at Q25 and MiXCR to the public reads, then kept only in-frame beta chains. Rows with one shared CDR3 protein collapse into an entry with the most common genes and DNA. TCRdb, not the original authors, processed these V and J calls. Here the sample has approximately 690,000 distinct CDR3 sequences; 58% occur a single time. The ten biggest clones cover 30% to 45% of the sample.

This clonotype was seen a handful of times. The specificity of this receptor is unknown. Within one base of it there is no much larger clone, and no base qualities were kept. The approximately 39 donors, aged about 6 to 100 years, were systemically healthy Caucasian individuals from Russia. Each donor gave about 9.7 milliliters of peripheral blood, drawn into EDTA-treated Vacutainer tubes. Ficoll-Paque density-gradient centrifugation was used to isolate PBMCs, with at least 7 million per sample. Total RNA, at least 6 micrograms per sample, was extracted from PBMCs with Trizol reagent. For every donor, flow cytometry on a PBMC aliquot measured the percentage of naive CD45RAhigh/CD27high T cells. The sequencing sample was made of blood. This TCR was recovered from a man in his 60s in good health.

The nucleotide sequence is given as TGCAGTGCCAAGAAGACAGGGAGAAACACTGAAGCTTTCTTT. The translation is CSAKKTGRNTEAFF. The V and J segments used are TRBV20-1 and TRBJ1-1; the central 7 bases match TRBD1. Unmatched junction bases come to 9, with V trimmed by 6 bases and J by 2 bases. CDR1 and CDR2, per the germline V gene (reference sequence), are DFQATT and SNEGSKA. Spanning cysteine to phenylalanine, the CDR3 consists of 14 amino acids. Solely the CDR3 DNA is kept, with 42 bases framed from the first base.